The source of this TCR beta chain is a study of CD8 T cells in ankylosing spondylitis. TCR beta libraries were made by quantitative 5'-RACE with molecular barcodes. Each CDR3 protein is one row after TCRdb ran MiXCR on the 5' RACE reads. The table includes roughly 470,000 distinct CDR3 sequences, more than 25% detected once. The CDR3 is 14 residues long. V trimming: 7 bases; J trimming: 7 bases; junction bases outside the gene matches: 6. In the case of this clonotype: Its specificity is not known.

Study-wide results and caveats: Typical of ankylosing spondylitis blood, it appeared, was a TCR beta motif of roughly eight highly homologous variants. Matched ankylosing spondylitis synovial fluid reportedly contained a significantly enriched population of disease-linked clones. Several of the motif variants were reported before in synovial fluid and blood from reactive arthritis.

This receptor was obtained from a male donor with ankylosing spondylitis. The rearrangement joins TRBV12-3 or TRBV12-4 to TRBJ2-4; 11 positions agree with TRBD2. Sequencing was carried out using blood, either unsorted or a sorted T cell fraction (not recorded which). Written as DNA, the CDR3 is TGTGCCAGCAAACCGGGACTAGCGGTTAACATTCAGTACTTC. Protein product: CASKPGLAVNIQYF.